The source of this T cell receptor (beta chain) is a study of Graves' ophthalmopathy and Graves' hyperthyroidism. Someone took the PBMCs out of 10 ml of fresh peripheral blood. Trimming at V came to 5 bases and at J to 7 bases, leaving 10 bases not matched to a gene. This CDR3 spans 15 amino acids. CDR1 SGHTA and CDR2 FQGTGA come from the germline V gene. RNA transcripts served as template for amplifying TCR beta CDR3 sequences. Amplification began with first-round RT-PCR using HTBI primers, then second-round multiplex PCR was performed. TCRdb used MiXCR to reprocess the multiplex PCR reads, holding one entry per CDR3 protein. The sample lists about 57,000 distinct CDR3 sequences; 45% to 55% were seen once. In its sample, this clonotype ranks as medium-sized (0.01 to 0.1%).

The V and J genes are TRBV7-3 and TRBJ2-1, with 8 bases identical to TRBD2. The clonotype was recovered from an adult woman with Graves' ophthalmopathy. The source material was peripheral blood. In DNA form, the CDR3 reads TGTGCCAGCAGCCGACACCCCGGGACTAGTAATGAGCAGTTCTTC. Its translation is CASSRHPGTSNEQFF.